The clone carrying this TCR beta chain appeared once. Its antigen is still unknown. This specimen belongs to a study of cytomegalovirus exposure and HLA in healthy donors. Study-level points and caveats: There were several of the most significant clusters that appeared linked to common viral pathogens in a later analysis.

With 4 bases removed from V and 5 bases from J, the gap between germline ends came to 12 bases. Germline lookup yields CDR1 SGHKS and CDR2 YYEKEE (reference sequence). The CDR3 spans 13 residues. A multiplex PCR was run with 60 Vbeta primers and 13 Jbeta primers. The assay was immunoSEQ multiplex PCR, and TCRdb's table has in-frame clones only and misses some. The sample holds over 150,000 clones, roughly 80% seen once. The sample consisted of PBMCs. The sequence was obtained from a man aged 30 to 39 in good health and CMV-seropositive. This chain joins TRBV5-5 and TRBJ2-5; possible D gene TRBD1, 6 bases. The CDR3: CASSPGEWETQYF. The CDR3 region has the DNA TGTGCCAGCAGCCCAGGGGAGTGGGAGACCCAGTACTTC.